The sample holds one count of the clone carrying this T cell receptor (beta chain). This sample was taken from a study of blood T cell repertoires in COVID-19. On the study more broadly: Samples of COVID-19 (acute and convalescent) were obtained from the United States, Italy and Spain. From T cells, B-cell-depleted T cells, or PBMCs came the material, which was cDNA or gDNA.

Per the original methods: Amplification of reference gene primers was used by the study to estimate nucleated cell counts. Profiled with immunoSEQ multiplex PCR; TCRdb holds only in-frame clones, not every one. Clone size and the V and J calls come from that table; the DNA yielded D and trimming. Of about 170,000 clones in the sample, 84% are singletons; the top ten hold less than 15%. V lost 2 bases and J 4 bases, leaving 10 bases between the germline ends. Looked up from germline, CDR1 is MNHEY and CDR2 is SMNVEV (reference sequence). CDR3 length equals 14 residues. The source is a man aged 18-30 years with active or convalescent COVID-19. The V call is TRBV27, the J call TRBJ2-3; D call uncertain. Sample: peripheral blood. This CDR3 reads CASSLVATPDTQYF. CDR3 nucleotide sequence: TGTGCCAGCAGTTTAGTCGCCACTCCAGATACGCAGTATTTT.